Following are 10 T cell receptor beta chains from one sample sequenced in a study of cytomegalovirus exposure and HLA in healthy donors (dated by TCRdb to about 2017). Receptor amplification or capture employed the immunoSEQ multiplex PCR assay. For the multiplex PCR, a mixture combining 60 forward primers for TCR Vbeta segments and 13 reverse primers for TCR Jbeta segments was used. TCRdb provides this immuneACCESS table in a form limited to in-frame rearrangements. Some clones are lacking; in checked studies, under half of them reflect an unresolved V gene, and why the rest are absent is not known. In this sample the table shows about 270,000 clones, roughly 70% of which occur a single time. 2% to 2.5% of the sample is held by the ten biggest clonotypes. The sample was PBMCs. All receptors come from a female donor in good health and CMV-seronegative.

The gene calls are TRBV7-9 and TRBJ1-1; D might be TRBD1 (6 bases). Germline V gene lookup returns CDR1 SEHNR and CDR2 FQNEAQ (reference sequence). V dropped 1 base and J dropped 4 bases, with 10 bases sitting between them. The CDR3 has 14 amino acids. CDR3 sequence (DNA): TGTGCCAGCAGCTTAGAGGGGGTGGGCACTGAAGCTTTCTTT. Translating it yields CASSLEGVGTEAFF.

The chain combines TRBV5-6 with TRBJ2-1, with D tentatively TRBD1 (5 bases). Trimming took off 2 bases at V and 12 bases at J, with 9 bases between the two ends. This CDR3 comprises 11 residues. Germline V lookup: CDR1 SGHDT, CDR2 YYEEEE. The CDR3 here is CASSLGEAQFF. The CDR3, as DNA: TGTGCCAGCAGCTTAGGGGAAGCGCAGTTCTTC. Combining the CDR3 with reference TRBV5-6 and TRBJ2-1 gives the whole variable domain DAGVTQSPTHLIKTRGQQVTLRCSPKSGHDTVSWYQQALGQGPQFIFQYYEEEERQRGNFPDRFSGHQFPNYSSELNVNALLLGDSALYLCASSLGEAQFFGPGTRLTVL.

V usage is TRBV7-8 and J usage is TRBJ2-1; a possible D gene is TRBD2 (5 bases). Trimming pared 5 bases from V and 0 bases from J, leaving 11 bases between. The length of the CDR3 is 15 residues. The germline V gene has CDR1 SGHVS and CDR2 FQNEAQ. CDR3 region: CASSPERNSYNEQFF. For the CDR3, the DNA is TGTGCCAGCAGCCCAGAGCGGAACTCCTACAATGAGCAGTTCTTC.

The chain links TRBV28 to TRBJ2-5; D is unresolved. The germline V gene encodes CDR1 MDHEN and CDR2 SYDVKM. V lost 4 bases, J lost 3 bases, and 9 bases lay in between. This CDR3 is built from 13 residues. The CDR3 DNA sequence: TGTGCCAGCAGTTCCACACCGAAAGAGACCCAGTACTTC. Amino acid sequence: CASSSTPKETQYF.

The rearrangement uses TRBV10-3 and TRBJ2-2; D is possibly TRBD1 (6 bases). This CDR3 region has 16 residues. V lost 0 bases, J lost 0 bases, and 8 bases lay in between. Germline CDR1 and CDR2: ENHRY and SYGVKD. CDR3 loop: CAISESDRTNTGELFF. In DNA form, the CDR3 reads TGTGCCATCAGTGAGTCCGACAGGACGAACACCGGGGAGCTGTTTTTT.

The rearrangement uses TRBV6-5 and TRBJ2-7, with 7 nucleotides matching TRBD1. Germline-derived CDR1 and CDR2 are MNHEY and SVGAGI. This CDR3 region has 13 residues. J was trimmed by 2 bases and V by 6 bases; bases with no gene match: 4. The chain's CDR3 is CASRGQTPYEQYF. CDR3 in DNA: TGTGCCAGCAGGGGACAGACCCCCTACGAGCAGTACTTC.

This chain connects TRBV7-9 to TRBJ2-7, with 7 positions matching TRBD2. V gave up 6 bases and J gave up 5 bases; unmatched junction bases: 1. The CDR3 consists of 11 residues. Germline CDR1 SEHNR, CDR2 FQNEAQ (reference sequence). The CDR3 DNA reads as TGTGCCAGCAGGGGGGGGGACGAGCAGTACTTC. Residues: CASRGGDEQYF.

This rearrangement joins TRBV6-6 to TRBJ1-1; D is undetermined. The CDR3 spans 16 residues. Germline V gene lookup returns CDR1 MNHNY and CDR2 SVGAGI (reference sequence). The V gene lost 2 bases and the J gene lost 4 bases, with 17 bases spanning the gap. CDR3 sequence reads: CASSYDRGGSGTEAFF. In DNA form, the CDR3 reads TGTGCCAGCAGTTACGACCGGGGAGGATCGGGCACTGAAGCTTTCTTT.

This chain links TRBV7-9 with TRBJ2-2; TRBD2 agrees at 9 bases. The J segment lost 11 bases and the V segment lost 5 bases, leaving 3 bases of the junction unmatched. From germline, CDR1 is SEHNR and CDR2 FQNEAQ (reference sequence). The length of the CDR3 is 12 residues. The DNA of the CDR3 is TGTGCCAGCAGCGAGACTAGCGGCGAGCTGTTTTTT. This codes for CASSETSGELFF.

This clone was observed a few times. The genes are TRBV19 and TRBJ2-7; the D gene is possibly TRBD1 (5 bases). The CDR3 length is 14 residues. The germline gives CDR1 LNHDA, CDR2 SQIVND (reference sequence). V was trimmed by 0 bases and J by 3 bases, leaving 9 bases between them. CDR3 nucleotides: TGTGCCAGTAGTATAGAGGCAGGGTTCTACGAGCAGTACTTC. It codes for CASSIEAGFYEQYF.